This T cell receptor beta chain was captured in a study of blood T cell repertoires in COVID-19. Looking at the study overall: Donors in the United States, Italy and Spain gave samples during acute or convalescent COVID-19.

Per the original data handling: Amplification with reference gene primers provided the estimates of nucleated cell counts. Some clones are missing from TCRdb's copy, which holds only in-frame ones; the method was immunoSEQ multiplex PCR. V, J and clone size are those of that table, while D and trimming were read from the DNA. Of fewer than 350,000 clones in the sample, approximately 89% were seen once. The CDR3 contains 15 residues. The germline V gene encodes CDR1 MNHEY and CDR2 SVGAGI. Trimming left V 7 bases short and J 0 bases short, with 15 bases between. The TCR comes from a woman in her sixties with COVID-19, enrolled during active disease. The sample was peripheral blood. The chain couples TRBV6-5 to TRBJ1-1; D uncertain. The CDR3 nucleotides read TGTGCCAGCACCGCGAGTCAGGCGCTGAACACTGAAGCTTTCTTT. It yields the protein CASTASQALNTEAFF.